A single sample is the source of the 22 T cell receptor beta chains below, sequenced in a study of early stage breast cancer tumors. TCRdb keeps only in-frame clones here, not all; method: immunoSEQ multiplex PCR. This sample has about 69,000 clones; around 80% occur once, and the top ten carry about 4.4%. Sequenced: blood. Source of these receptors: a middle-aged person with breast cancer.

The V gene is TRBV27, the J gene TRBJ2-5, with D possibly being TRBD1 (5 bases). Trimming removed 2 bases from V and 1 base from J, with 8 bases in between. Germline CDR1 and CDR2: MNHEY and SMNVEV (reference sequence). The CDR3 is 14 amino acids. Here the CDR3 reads CASSLERGQETQYF. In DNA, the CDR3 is TGTGCCAGCAGTTTAGAAAGGGGCCAAGAGACCCAGTACTTC.

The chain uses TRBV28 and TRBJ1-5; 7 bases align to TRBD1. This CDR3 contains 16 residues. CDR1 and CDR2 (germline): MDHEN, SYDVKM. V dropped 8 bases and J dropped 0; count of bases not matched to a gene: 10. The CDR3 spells CASGRDSQYSNQPQHF. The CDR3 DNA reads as TGTGCCAGCGGTCGGGACAGCCAATATAGCAATCAGCCCCAGCATTTT.

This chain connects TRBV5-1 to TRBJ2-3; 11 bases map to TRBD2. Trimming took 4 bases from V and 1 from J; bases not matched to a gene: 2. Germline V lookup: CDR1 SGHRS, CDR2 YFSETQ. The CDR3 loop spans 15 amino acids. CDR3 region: CASSGTSGGTDTQYF. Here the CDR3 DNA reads TGCGCCAGCAGCGGGACTAGCGGAGGCACAGATACGCAGTATTTT.

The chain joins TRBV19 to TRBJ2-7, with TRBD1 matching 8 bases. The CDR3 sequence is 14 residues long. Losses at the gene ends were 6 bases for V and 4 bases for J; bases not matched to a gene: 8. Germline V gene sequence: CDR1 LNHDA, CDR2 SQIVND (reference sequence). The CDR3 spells CASSEQGVSYEQYF. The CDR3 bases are TGTGCCAGTAGCGAACAGGGGGTGTCTTACGAGCAGTACTTC.

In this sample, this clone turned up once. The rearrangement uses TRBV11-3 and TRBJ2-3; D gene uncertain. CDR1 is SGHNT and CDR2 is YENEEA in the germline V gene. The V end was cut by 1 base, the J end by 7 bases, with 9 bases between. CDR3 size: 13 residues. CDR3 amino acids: CASSLGPVNTQYF. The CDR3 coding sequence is TGTGCCAGCAGCTTAGGTCCGGTTAATACGCAGTATTTT.

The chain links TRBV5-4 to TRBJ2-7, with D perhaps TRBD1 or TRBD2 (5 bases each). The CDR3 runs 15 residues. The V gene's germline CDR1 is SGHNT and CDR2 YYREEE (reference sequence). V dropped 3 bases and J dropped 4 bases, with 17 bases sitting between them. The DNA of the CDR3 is TGTGCCAGCAGCTCAATCGGGGCTAGTCGGTACGAGCAGTACTTC. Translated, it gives CASSSIGASRYEQYF.

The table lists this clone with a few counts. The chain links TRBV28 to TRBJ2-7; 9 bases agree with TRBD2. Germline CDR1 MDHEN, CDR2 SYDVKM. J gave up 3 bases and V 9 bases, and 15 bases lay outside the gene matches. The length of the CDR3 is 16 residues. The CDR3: CASNKNRGTSSYEQYF. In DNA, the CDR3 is TGTGCCAGTAATAAAAACCGGGGGACTAGCAGCTACGAGCAGTACTTC.

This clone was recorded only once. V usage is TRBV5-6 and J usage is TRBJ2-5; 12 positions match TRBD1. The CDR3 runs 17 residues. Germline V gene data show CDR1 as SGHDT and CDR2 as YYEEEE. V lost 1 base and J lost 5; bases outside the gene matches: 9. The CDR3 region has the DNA TGTGCCAGCAGCTTGTTCCCCGGGACAGGGGGCGGGGAGACCCAGTACTTC. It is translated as CASSLFPGTGGGETQYF.

CDR3 DNA: TGTGCCAGCAGCCAAAATTCTCCCAGCGACGTAGCCAAAAACATTCAGTACTTC. Amino acid sequence: CASSQNSPSDVAKNIQYF. V and J are TRBV14 and TRBJ2-4, with no clear D. The V and J ends lost 2 bases and 0 bases respectively, with 17 bases between them. Germline CDR1 SGHDN, CDR2 FVKESK. This CDR3 contains 18 residues.

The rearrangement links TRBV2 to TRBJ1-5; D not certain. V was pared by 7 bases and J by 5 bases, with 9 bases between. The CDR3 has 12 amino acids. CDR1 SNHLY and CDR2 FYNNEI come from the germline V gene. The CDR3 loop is CASTQDDQPQHF. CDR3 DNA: TGTGCCAGCACCCAAGACGATCAGCCCCAGCATTTT.

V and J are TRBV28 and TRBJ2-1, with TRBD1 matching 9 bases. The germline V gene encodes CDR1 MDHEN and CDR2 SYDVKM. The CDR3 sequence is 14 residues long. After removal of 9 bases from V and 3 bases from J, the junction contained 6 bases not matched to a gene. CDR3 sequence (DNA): TGTGCCAGTAACCGGGACAGGGTCTACAATGAGCAGTTCTTC. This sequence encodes CASNRDRVYNEQFF.

CDR3 coding DNA: TGCGCCAGCAGCCAAGCGGGGGAAACCTACAATGAGCAGTTCTTC. The encoded protein is CASSQAGETYNEQFF. This chain joins TRBV4-1 and TRBJ2-1; maybe TRBD2 (6 bases). The CDR3 length is 15 residues. V lost 1 base and J lost 2, with 9 bases in between. CDR1 is MGHRA and CDR2 is YSYEKL in the germline V gene.

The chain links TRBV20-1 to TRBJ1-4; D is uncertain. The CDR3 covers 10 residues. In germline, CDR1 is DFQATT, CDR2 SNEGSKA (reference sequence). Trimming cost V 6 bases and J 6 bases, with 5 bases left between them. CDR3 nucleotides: TGCAGTGCCTTCGATGAAAAACTGTTTTTT. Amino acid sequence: CSAFDEKLFF.

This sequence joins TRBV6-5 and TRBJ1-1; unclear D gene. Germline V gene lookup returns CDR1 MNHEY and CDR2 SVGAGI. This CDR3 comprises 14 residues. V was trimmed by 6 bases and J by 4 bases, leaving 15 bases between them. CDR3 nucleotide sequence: TGTGCCAGCAGCTACCGGGATCTGACCACTGAAGCTTTCTTT. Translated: CASSYRDLTTEAFF.

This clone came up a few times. The CDR3 region has the DNA TGTGCCAGCAGCTTGCGAGGGAATGAAGCTTTCTTT. Translated, it gives CASSLRGNEAFF. J is TRBJ1-1 and V is TRBV5-4; no reliable D call. Trimming left V 1 base short and J 7 bases short, with 8 bases between. CDR3 length equals 12 residues. Germline V gene data show CDR1 as SGHNT and CDR2 as YYREEE (reference sequence).

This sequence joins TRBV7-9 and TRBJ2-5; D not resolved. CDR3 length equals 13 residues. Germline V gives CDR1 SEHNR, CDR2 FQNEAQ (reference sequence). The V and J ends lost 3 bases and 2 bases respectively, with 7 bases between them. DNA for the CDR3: TGTGCCAGCAGCTTCACATATCAAGAGACCCAGTACTTC. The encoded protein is CASSFTYQETQYF. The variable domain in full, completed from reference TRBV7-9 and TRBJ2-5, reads DTGVSQNPRHKITKRGQNVTFRCDPISEHNRLYWYRQTLGQGPEFLTYFQNEAQLEKSRLLSDRFSAERPKGSFSTLEIQRTEQGDSAMYLCASSFTYQETQYFGPGTRLLVL.

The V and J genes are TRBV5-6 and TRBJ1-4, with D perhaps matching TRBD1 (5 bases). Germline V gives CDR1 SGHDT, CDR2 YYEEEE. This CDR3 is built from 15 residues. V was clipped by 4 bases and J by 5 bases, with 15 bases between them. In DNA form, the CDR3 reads TGTGCCAGCAGCCCTGGTGGGACCCGGAATGAAAAACTGTTTTTT. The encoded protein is CASSPGGTRNEKLFF.

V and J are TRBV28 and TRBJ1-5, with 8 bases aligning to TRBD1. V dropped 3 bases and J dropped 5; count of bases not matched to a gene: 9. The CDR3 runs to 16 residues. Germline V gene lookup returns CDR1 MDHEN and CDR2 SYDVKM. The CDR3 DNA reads TGTGCCAGCAGTTTCAAGGACAGGGTAGTTTATCAGCCCCAGCATTTT. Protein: CASSFKDRVVYQPQHF.

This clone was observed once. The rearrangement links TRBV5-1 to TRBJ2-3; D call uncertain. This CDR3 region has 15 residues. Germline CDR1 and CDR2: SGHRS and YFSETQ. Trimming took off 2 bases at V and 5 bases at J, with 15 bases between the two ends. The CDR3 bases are TGCGCCAGCAGCTTTGGAAGTGCGCTTCTAGATACGCAGTATTTT. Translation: CASSFGSALLDTQYF.

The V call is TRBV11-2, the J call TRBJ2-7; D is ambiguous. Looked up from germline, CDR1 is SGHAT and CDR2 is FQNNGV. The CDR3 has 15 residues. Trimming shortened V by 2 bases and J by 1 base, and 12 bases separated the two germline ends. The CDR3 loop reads CASSLTAEKSYEQYF. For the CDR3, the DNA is TGTGCCAGCAGCTTAACGGCGGAGAAGTCCTACGAGCAGTACTTC.

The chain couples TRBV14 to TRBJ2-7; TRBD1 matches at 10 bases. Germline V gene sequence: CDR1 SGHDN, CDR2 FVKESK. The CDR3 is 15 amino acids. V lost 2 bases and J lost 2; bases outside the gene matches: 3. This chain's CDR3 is CASSQLDRGPYEQYF. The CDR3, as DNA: TGTGCCAGCAGCCAACTTGACAGGGGGCCCTACGAGCAGTACTTC.

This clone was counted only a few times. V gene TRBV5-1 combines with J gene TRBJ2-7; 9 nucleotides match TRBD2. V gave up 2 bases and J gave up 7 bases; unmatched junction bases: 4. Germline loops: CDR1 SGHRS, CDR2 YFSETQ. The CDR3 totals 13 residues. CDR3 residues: CASSFSGGWEQYF. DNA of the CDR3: TGCGCCAGCAGCTTTAGCGGGGGATGGGAGCAGTACTTC.